The clone carrying this T cell receptor (beta chain) was observed a handful of times. This sample is drawn from a study of blood T cell repertoires in COVID-19. Overall study context: The analysed material was cDNA or gDNA that came from T cells, B-cell-depleted T cells, or PBMCs.

Clones were read by immunoSEQ multiplex PCR, and TCRdb kept only the in-frame ones, dropping some. The table has some 170,000 clones, approximately 90% seen once. Trimming shortened V by 5 bases and J by 3 bases, and 10 bases separated the two germline ends. CDR3 length equals 13 residues. CDR1 is SGHTA, CDR2 FQGTGA, per germline. This receptor was obtained from a woman aged 45-59 years with acute or convalescent COVID-19. The chain carries TRBV7-3 and TRBJ1-1; weak D call: TRBD1 (5 bases). Sequenced material: peripheral blood. The CDR3 DNA reads TGTGCCAGCAGCCTGCAGGGCGACACTGAAGCTTTCTTT. Residues: CASSLQGDTEAFF.